This T cell receptor (beta chain) was captured by sequencing in a study of blood T cells in healthy people across ages. This clonotype was counted at least ten times. Its antigen is not identified. From germline, CDR1 is SGHTA and CDR2 FQGNSA. The CDR3 is made up of 14 amino acids. The ends were cut back, 1 base at V and 4 bases at J, with 10 bases in the middle. Findings and limits, study-wide: Leaving the PBMCs unsorted stopped any conclusive comparison of naive versus antigen-experienced cells.

The use of a sample-barcoded 5' primer and a J-beta primer mix characterized a second PCR of 7 to 11 cycles. Using its own MiXCR run on the 5' RACE reads, TCRdb lists one record per CDR3 protein. The table lists around 870,000 distinct CDR3 sequences, less than 35% of them singletons. The chain has TRBV7-2 and TRBJ2-5; D ambiguous. Material for sequencing was blood. The TCR sequence derives from a woman of 80 years or more in good health. The DNA for the CDR3 is TGTGCCAGCAGCTTAGAAGTGTTGGGAGAGACCCAGTACTTC. Its protein is CASSLEVLGETQYF.